This T cell receptor beta chain was obtained from a study of OX40 agonist ivuxolimab in advanced cancers. For the study at large: Among those enrolled, mean age was around 60 years (range about 23 to 79) and approximately 80% were male. General observations from the study: At 0.1 to 3.0 mg/kg, clonal expansion of CD4+ and CD8+ blood T cells had occurred by week 6.

J gave up 1 base and V 2 bases, and 4 bases lay outside the gene matches. Per the germline V gene, CDR1 is KGHSH and CDR2 is LQKENI. This CDR3 spans 15 amino acids. TCRdb's table, derived via immunoSEQ multiplex PCR, lists solely in-frame clones and lacks some. The repertoire holds tens of thousands of clones, with about 91% as singletons. As concerns this clone: What it recognizes is unknown.

The receptor's source is an adult with an advanced solid tumor such as melanoma, head and neck, liver or kidney cancer. Sequencing used CD4+ or CD8+ T cells sorted from blood, obtained in a trial of the OX40 agonist ivuxolimab. V gene TRBV18 combines with J gene TRBJ2-7, with 8 bases fitting TRBD2. The CDR3 region is CASSPTSGDSYEQYF. In DNA form, the CDR3 reads TGTGCCAGCTCACCAACTAGCGGAGATTCCTACGAGCAGTACTTC.